This TCR beta chain was captured by sequencing in a study of T cells after yellow fever vaccination. Overall study findings and caveats: Overlap between CD4 and CD8 compartments was detected for a small share of clonotypes. The booster response re-showed most primary clones: approximately 95% CD4, roughly 91% CD8.

A remark on this clonotype: Its antigen is not known.

TCRdb reanalysed the 5' RACE reads using MiXCR and keeps one entry per CDR3 protein. The profile shows about 500,000 distinct CDR3 sequences, 17% of them singletons. This CDR3 is 11 amino acids long. The germline V and J ends were trimmed by 0 bases and 5 bases, with 2 bases remaining between them. Germline CDR1 and CDR2: SQVTM and ANQGSEA. The chain uses TRBV29-1 and TRBJ2-1; D remains unclear. The source material was PBMCs, sampled 5 days after the first yellow fever vaccination. The sequence was obtained from a man between 18 and 29 years old who received the YFV17D yellow fever vaccine. CDR3 DNA: TGCAGCGTTGAAGATAACAATGAGCAGTTCTTC. Its protein product is CSVEDNNEQFF.